This TCR beta chain appears in the sequencing data of a study of siplizumab effects on memory and regulatory T cells. As for this clone: Its antigen remains unidentified.

V lost 0 bases and J 6 bases, leaving 15 bases between the germline ends. The CDR3 runs 16 residues. CDR1 is SGHTA and CDR2 is FQGNSA in the germline V gene. Sequenced by immunoSEQ multiplex PCR; TCRdb stores in-frame clones only, minus some. The profile shows around 100,000 clones, approximately 91% of them singletons. Whole-study results and caveats: Naive versus memory phenotype went unassigned for roughly 75-97% of proliferating CD4+ or CD8+ clones. The alloresponse seemed to draw substantially on naive T cells, which appeared more diverse than memory cells. Significant reduction of alloreactive sequences traceable to unstimulated CD4+ memory cells was observed with siplizumab.

The sequenced material came from CD4+ T cells sorted from blood. The receptor's source is a human donor in good health. The gene calls are TRBV7-2 and TRBJ2-1; D uncertain. CDR3 residues: CASSLALGPISNEQFF. The CDR3 region has the DNA TGTGCCAGCAGCTTAGCGCTAGGACCGATTAGCAATGAGCAGTTCTTC. Supplemented by reference TRBV7-2 and TRBJ2-1, the full variable domain reads GAGVSQSPSNKVTEKGKDVELRCDPISGHTALYWYRQSLGQGLEFLIYFQGNSAPDKSGLPSDRFSAERTGGSVSTLTIQRTQQEDSAVYLCASSLALGPISNEQFFGPGTRLTVL.